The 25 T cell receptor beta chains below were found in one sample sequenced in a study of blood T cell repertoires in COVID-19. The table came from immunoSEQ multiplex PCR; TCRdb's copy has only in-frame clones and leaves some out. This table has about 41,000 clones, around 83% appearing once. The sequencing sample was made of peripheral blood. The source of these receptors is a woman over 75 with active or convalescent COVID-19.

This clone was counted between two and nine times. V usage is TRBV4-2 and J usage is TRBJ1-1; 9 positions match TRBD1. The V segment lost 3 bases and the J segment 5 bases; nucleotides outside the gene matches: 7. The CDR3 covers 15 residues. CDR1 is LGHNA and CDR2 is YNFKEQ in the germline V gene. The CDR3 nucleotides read TGTGCCAGCAGCCACGGACAGGGGAGGGGAACTGAAGCTTTCTTT. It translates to CASSHGQGRGTEAFF.

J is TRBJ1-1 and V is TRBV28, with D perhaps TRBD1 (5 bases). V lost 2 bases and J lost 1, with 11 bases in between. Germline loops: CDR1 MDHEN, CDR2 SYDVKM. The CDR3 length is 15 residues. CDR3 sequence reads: CASSLPHGGNTEAFF. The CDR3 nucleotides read TGTGCCAGCAGTTTACCTCACGGGGGGAACACTGAAGCTTTCTTT.

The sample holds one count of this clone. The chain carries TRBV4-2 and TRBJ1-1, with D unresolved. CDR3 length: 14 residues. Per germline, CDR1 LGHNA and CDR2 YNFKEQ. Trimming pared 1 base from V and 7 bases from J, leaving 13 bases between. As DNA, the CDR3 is TGTGCCAGCAGCCAAGGCGGCATCGGGATTGAAGCTTTCTTT. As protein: CASSQGGIGIEAFF.

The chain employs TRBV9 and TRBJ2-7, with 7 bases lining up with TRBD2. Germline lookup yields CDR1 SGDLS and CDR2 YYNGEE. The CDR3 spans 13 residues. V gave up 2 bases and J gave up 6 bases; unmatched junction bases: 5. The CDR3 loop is CASSVTSSGEQYF. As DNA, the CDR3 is TGTGCCAGCAGCGTGACTAGCAGCGGCGAGCAGTACTTC. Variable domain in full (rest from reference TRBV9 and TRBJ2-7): DSGVTQTPKHLITATGQRVTLRCSPRSGDLSVYWYQQSLDQGLQFLIQYYNGEERAKGNILERFSAQQFPDLHSELNLSSLELGDSALYFCASSVTSSGEQYFGPGTRLTVT.

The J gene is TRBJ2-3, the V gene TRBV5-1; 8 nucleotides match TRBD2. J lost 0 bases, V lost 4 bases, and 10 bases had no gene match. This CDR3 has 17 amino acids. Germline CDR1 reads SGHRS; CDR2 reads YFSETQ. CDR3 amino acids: CASSPIRSGASTDTQYF. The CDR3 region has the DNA TGCGCCAGCAGCCCGATCCGTAGCGGGGCTAGCACAGATACGCAGTATTTT.

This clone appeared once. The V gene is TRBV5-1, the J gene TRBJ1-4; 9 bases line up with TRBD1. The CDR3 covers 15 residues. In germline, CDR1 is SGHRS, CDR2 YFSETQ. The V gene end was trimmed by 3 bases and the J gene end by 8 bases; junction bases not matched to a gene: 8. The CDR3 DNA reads TGCGCCAGCAGCTGGGGACAGGGCGGTAAAGAAAAACTGTTTTTT. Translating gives CASSWGQGGKEKLFF.

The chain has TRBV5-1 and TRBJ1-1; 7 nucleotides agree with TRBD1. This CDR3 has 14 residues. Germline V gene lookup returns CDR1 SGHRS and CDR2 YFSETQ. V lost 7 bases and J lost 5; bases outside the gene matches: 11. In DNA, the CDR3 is TGCGCCAGCGCCGACAGGGTCTCGATGACTGAAGCTTTCTTT. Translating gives CASADRVSMTEAFF.

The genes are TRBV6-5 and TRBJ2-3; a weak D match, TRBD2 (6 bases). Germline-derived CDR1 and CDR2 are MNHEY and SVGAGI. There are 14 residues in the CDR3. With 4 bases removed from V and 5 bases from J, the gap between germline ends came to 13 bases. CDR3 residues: CASSSTVGGDTQYF. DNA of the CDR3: TGTGCCAGCAGTTCTACGGTGGGGGGAGATACGCAGTATTTT.

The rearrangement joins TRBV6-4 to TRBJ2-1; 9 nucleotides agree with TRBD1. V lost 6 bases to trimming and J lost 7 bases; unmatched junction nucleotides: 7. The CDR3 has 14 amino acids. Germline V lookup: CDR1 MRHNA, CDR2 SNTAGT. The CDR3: CASSLTGGRNEQFF. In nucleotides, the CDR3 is TGTGCCAGCAGCTTGACAGGGGGTAGGAATGAGCAGTTCTTC.

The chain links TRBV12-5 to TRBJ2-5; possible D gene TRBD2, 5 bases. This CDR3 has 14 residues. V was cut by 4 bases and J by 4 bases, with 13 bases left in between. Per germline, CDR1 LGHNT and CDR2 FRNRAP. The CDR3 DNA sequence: TGTGCTAGTGGTTCGGGGAGTAGAACAGAGACCCAGTACTTC. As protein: CASGSGSRTETQYF.

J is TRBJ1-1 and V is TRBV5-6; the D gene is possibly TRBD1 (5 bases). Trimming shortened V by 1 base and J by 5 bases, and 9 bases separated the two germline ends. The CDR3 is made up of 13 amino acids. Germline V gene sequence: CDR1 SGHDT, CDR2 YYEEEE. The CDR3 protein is CASSLQGLTEAFF. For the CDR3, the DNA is TGTGCCAGCAGCTTGCAGGGTCTTACTGAAGCTTTCTTT.

CDR3 nucleotide sequence: TGTGCCAGCAGCTCCCGATCTAGCGCCTACGAGCAGTACTTC. Protein product: CASSSRSSAYEQYF. V is TRBV11-2 and J is TRBJ2-7; perhaps TRBD2 as D (6 bases). Germline V gene lookup returns CDR1 SGHAT and CDR2 FQNNGV. This CDR3 has 14 residues. Trimming took 4 bases from V and 2 from J, leaving 12 bases between them.

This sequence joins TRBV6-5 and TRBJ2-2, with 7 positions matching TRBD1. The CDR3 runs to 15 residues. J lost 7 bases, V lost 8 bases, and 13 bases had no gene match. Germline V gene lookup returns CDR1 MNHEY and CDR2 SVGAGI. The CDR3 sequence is CASDRVAGTGGELFF. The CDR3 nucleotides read TGTGCCAGCGACAGGGTGGCGGGTACTGGCGGGGAGCTGTTTTTT.

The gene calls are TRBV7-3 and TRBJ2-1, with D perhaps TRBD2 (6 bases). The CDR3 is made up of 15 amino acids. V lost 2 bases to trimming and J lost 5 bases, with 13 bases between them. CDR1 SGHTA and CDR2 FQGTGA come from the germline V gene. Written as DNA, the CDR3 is TGTGCCAGCAGCTTAGGTACGGCGGGAAACAATGAGCAGTTCTTC. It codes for CASSLGTAGNNEQFF.

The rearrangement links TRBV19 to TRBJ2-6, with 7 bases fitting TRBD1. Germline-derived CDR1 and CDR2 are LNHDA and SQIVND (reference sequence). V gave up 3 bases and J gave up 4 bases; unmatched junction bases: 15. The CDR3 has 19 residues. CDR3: CASSMKTGLRLAGANVLTF. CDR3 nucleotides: TGTGCCAGTAGTATGAAGACAGGGTTGAGACTGGCGGGGGCCAACGTCCTGACTTTC.

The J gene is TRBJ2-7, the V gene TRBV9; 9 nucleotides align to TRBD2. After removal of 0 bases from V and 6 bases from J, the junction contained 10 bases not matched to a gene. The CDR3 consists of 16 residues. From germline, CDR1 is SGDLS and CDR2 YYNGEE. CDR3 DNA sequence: TGTGCCAGCAGCGTAGGGATTAGCGGGAGTCAGGTCGAGCAGTACTTC. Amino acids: CASSVGISGSQVEQYF.

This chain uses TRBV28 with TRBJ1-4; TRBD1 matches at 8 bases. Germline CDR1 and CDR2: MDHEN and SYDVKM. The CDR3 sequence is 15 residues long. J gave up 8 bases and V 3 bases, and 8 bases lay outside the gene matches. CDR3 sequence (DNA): TGTGCCAGCAGTTTGTTACAGGGGGGGGAAGAAAAACTGTTTTTT. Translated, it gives CASSLLQGGEEKLFF. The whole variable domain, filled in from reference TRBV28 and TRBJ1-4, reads DVKVTQSSRYLVKRTGEKVFLECVQDMDHENMFWYRQDPGLGLRLIYFSYDVKMKEKGDIPEGYSVSREKKERFSLILESASTNQTSMYLCASSLLQGGEEKLFFGSGTQLSVL.

CDR3 protein: CASSTAGTGGHNEQFF. The CDR3 DNA reads TGTGCCAGCAGCACTGCCGGGACAGGGGGCCACAATGAGCAGTTCTTC. The rearrangement links TRBV7-2 to TRBJ2-1; TRBD1 matches at 12 bases. The CDR3 is made up of 16 amino acids. Germline CDR1 is SGHTA and CDR2 is FQGNSA. V dropped 5 bases and J dropped 5; count of bases not matched to a gene: 7.

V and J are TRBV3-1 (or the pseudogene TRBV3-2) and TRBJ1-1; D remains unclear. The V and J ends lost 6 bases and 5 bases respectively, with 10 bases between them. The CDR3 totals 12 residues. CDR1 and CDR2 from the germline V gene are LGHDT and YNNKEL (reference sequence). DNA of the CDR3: TGTGCCAGCAGAAACGCAGGTACTGAAGCTTTCTTT. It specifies CASRNAGTEAFF.

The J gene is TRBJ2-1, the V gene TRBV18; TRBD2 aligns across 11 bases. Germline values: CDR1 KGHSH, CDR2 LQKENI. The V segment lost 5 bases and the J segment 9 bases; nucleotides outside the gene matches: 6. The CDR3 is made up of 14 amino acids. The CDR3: CASSLTSGNSEQFF. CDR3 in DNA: TGTGCCAGCTCATTGACTAGCGGGAATAGTGAGCAGTTCTTC.

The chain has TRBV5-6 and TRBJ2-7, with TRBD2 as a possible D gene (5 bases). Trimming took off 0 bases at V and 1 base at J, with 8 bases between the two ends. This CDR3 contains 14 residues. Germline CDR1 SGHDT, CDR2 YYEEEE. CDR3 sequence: CASSLGPGSYEQYF. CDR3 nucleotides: TGTGCCAGCAGCTTGGGTCCGGGATCCTACGAGCAGTACTTC. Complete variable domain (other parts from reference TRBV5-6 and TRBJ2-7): DAGVTQSPTHLIKTRGQQVTLRCSPKSGHDTVSWYQQALGQGPQFIFQYYEEEERQRGNFPDRFSGHQFPNYSSELNVNALLLGDSALYLCASSLGPGSYEQYFGPGTRLTVT.

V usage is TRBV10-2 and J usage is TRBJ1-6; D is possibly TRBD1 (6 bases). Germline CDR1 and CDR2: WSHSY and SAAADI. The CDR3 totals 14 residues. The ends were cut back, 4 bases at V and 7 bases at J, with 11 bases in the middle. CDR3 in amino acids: CASSGGPSNSPLHF. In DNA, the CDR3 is TGCGCCAGCAGTGGGGGGCCATCGAATTCACCCCTCCACTTT.

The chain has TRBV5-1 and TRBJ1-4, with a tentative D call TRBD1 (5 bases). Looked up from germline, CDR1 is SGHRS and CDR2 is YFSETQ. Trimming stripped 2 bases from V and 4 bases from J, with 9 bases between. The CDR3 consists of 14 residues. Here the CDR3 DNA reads TGCGCCAGCAGCTTCGGGGGAATTAATGAAAAACTGTTTTTT. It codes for CASSFGGINEKLFF.

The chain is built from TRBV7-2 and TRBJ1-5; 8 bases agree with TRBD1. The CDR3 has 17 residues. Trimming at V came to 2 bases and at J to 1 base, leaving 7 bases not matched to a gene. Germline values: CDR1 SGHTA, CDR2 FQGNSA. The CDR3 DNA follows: TGTGCCAGCAGCTTATCAGGGGGCACGGTCAGCAATCAGCCCCAGCATTTT. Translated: CASSLSGGTVSNQPQHF.

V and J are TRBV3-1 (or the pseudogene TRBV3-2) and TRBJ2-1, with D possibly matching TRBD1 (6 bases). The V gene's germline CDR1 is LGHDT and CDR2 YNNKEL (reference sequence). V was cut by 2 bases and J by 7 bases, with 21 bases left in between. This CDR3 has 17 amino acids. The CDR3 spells CASSQKPRAGGRNEQFF. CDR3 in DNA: TGTGCCAGCAGCCAAAAACCTAGAGCTGGGGGCAGGAATGAGCAGTTCTTC.